These 25 T cell receptor beta chains share one sample of origin, sequenced in a study of blood T cell repertoires in COVID-19. Method: immunoSEQ multiplex PCR; TCRdb's copy keeps in-frame clones and lacks some. The repertoire holds 210,000 or so clones, with 83% as singletons. The sequenced sample was peripheral blood. The receptors here all came from a woman in her twenties or thirties with COVID-19, enrolled during active disease.

The V and J genes are TRBV2 and TRBJ2-7, with D possibly matching TRBD2 (5 bases). CDR1 is SNHLY, CDR2 FYNNEI, per germline. The CDR3 extends over 14 amino acids. With 3 bases removed from V and 2 bases from J, the gap between germline ends came to 11 bases. CDR3 bases: TGTGCCAGCAGTGAGAATAGAGGGACCTACGAGCAGTACTTC. As protein: CASSENRGTYEQYF.

The chain has TRBV7-9 and TRBJ1-4, with TRBD1 as a possible D gene (5 bases). Germline CDR1 SEHNR, CDR2 FQNEAQ (reference sequence). V lost 5 bases to trimming and J lost 7 bases, with 14 bases between them. The CDR3 runs to 14 residues. The CDR3 DNA follows: TGTGCCAGCAGCCTTGGGCGGGACGCTGAAAAACTGTTTTTT. This sequence encodes CASSLGRDAEKLFF.

DNA of the CDR3: TGTGCCAGCAGCCTAAGGAGGCTCTTGAGCACAGATACGCAGTATTTT. The encoded protein is CASSLRRLLSTDTQYF. The V gene is TRBV5-4, the J gene TRBJ2-3; a possible D gene is TRBD2 (5 bases). The V end was cut by 4 bases, the J end by 0 bases, with 15 bases between. The CDR3 length is 16 residues. Germline V gene lookup returns CDR1 SGHNT and CDR2 YYREEE (reference sequence).

This clone was seen only a few times. The gene calls are TRBV28 and TRBJ1-5; D is unresolved. The germline gives CDR1 MDHEN, CDR2 SYDVKM. CDR3 length equals 13 residues. V lost 6 bases to trimming and J lost 6 bases, with 12 bases between them. CDR3 in amino acids: CASSWKGGQPQHF. The CDR3 coding sequence is TGTGCCAGCAGCTGGAAAGGAGGTCAGCCCCAGCATTTT.

The chain combines TRBV7-2 with TRBJ2-1; the D gene is possibly TRBD1 (7 bases). The CDR3 spans 14 residues. The germline gives CDR1 SGHTA, CDR2 FQGNSA. Trimming stripped 3 bases from V and 5 bases from J, with 11 bases between. CDR3 sequence reads: CASSFQGGDNEQFF. CDR3 DNA: TGTGCCAGCAGCTTTCAGGGGGGAGACAATGAGCAGTTCTTC.

Regarding this clone: At one end the junction does not follow the germline gene, possibly because of a read error. V is TRBV12-3 or TRBV12-4 and J is TRBJ2-5; 11 nucleotides match TRBD2. The CDR3 loop spans 12 amino acids. The CDR3 DNA reads TGTGCCAGCAATTCCGCCGGGACTAGCGGTAACTTC. Protein product: CASNSAGTSGNF.

This clone was seen once. The rearrangement links TRBV6-6 to TRBJ1-5, with TRBD1 matching 11 bases. The CDR3 has 15 residues. V lost 2 bases, J lost 4 bases, and 1 base stayed unmatched. Germline CDR1 MNHNY, CDR2 SVGAGI (reference sequence). This CDR3 is CASSYGDRGNQPQHF. DNA of the CDR3: TGTGCCAGCAGTTACGGGGACAGGGGGAATCAGCCCCAGCATTTT.

The chain joins TRBV5-6 to TRBJ1-6, with TRBD1 as a possible D gene (5 bases). The CDR3 is made up of 14 amino acids. The germline V and J ends were trimmed by 1 base and 9 bases, with 11 bases remaining between them. CDR1 and CDR2 from the germline V gene are SGHDT and YYEEEE. CDR3 nucleotide sequence: TGTGCCAGCAGCTTGCGGCAGGGTGGTTCACCCCTCCACTTT. This codes for CASSLRQGGSPLHF.

The chain uses TRBV5-4 and TRBJ2-2; no reliable D call. Looked up from germline, CDR1 is SGHNT and CDR2 is YYREEE (reference sequence). The CDR3 is made up of 16 amino acids. Trimming left V 3 bases short and J 1 base short, with 13 bases between. The CDR3 DNA reads as TGTGCCAGCAGCTCGCCGGTCCCAGGGAACACCGGGGAGCTGTTTTTT. Translated: CASSSPVPGNTGELFF.

The J gene is TRBJ1-5, the V gene TRBV19; unclear D gene. The CDR3 loop spans 14 amino acids. V shed 3 bases and J shed 4 bases, with 10 bases lying between them. CDR1 is LNHDA, CDR2 SQIVND, per germline (reference sequence). CDR3 loop: CASSIFAGNQPQHF. Written as DNA, the CDR3 is TGTGCCAGTAGTATCTTTGCGGGGAATCAGCCCCAGCATTTT.

The CDR3, as DNA: TGTGCCAGCAGCCCTAGCCCCGGCGCCTACGAGCAGTACTTC. Its protein is CASSPSPGAYEQYF. V gene TRBV7-9 combines with J gene TRBJ2-7, with a weak D call TRBD2 (5 bases). CDR3 length: 14 amino acids. Trimming left V 5 bases short and J 2 bases short, with 13 bases between. Germline CDR1 reads SEHNR; CDR2 reads FQNEAQ (reference sequence).

The chain carries TRBV6-5 and TRBJ2-2, with D tentatively TRBD2 (6 bases). CDR1 is MNHEY, CDR2 SVGAGI, per germline. There are 15 residues in the CDR3. Deletions cut 6 bases from V and 4 bases from J, with 15 bases between. CDR3 region: CASRNGGVSTGELFF. The CDR3 DNA reads as TGTGCCAGCAGGAACGGGGGTGTGAGCACCGGGGAGCTGTTTTTT.

The chain is built from TRBV30 and TRBJ1-5; no clear D gene. The CDR3 runs 13 residues. Germline CDR1 and CDR2: GTSNPN and SVGIG (reference sequence). V lost 3 bases and J 4 bases, leaving 10 bases between the germline ends. The CDR3 loop reads CAWSAAENQPQHF. The CDR3 nucleotides read TGTGCCTGGAGCGCGGCCGAAAATCAGCCCCAGCATTTT.

V and J are TRBV6-1 and TRBJ1-5; 8 bases are shared with TRBD1. V lost 2 bases to trimming and J lost 4 bases; unmatched junction nucleotides: 1. The length of the CDR3 is 14 residues. Germline-derived CDR1 and CDR2 are MNHNS and SASEGT. CDR3 bases: TGTGCCAGCAGTGAAACAGGGGGTAATCAGCCCCAGCATTTT. Protein product: CASSETGGNQPQHF.

V and J are TRBV6-2 or TRBV6-3 and TRBJ2-7; 7 bases align to TRBD1. With V trimmed by 3 bases and J by 6 bases, 5 bases remained unmatched. Germline CDR1 reads MNHEY; CDR2 reads SVGEGT. The CDR3 consists of 13 residues. The CDR3 spells CASSYVRGREQYF. Here the CDR3 DNA reads TGTGCCAGCAGTTATGTAAGGGGGCGCGAGCAGTACTTC.

The chain is built from TRBV5-1 and TRBJ1-4, with D hard to call. This CDR3 contains 14 residues. Trimming left V 5 bases short and J 8 bases short, with 16 bases between. Germline CDR1 and CDR2: SGHRS and YFSETQ. DNA of the CDR3: TGCGCCAGCAGTATTCAGCCGGCGGGAGAAAAACTGTTTTTT. It codes for CASSIQPAGEKLFF.

The rearrangement joins TRBV2 to TRBJ2-2, with D uncertain. Trimming took 2 bases from V and 2 from J, leaving 3 bases between them. The CDR3 is 13 residues long. Germline CDR1 SNHLY, CDR2 FYNNEI. The CDR3 DNA reads as TGTGCCAGCAGTGAATATAACACCGGGGAGCTGTTTTTT. Its translation is CASSEYNTGELFF.

The rearrangement links TRBV19 to TRBJ1-5; a possible D gene is TRBD1 (5 bases). The germline V and J ends were trimmed by 2 bases and 5 bases, with 10 bases remaining between them. This CDR3 has 14 residues. The germline gives CDR1 LNHDA, CDR2 SQIVND (reference sequence). Here the CDR3 reads CASSILSRDQPQHF. DNA of the CDR3: TGTGCCAGTAGTATACTGTCCAGGGATCAGCCCCAGCATTTT.

The gene calls are TRBV6-4 and TRBJ1-5; TRBD1 is a possible D gene (5 bases). Germline V gene sequence: CDR1 MRHNA, CDR2 SNTAGT. The V and J ends lost 6 bases and 3 bases respectively, with 9 bases between them. CDR3 length equals 13 residues. The CDR3 DNA reads as TGTGCCAGCAGCGTGACAGCCAATCAGCCCCAGCATTTT. Protein sequence: CASSVTANQPQHF.

The J gene is TRBJ2-5, the V gene TRBV5-1; TRBD1 matches at 8 bases. Germline assignment: CDR1 SGHRS and CDR2 YFSETQ. Trimming took 4 bases from V and 2 from J; bases not matched to a gene: 4. The CDR3 spans 14 residues. The CDR3 here is CASSRWTGQETQYF. CDR3 coding DNA: TGCGCCAGCAGCCGGTGGACAGGGCAAGAGACCCAGTACTTC.

This clone was counted a single time. The chain uses TRBV20-1 and TRBJ1-1; possible D gene TRBD1, 6 bases. Trimming cost V 7 bases and J 10 bases, with 16 bases left between them. The CDR3 consists of 11 residues. Germline-derived CDR1 and CDR2 are DFQATT and SNEGSKA (reference sequence). CDR3 loop: CSVTNREGAFF. The CDR3 DNA reads TGCAGTGTCACGAACAGGGAGGGAGCTTTCTTT.

The chain links TRBV3-1 (or the pseudogene TRBV3-2) to TRBJ1-4; D unclear. The ends were cut back, 1 base at V and 1 base at J, with 7 bases in the middle. Germline-derived CDR1 and CDR2 are LGHDT and YNNKEL (reference sequence). The CDR3 spans 15 residues. The CDR3 DNA follows: TGTGCCAGCAGCCAAGCCGGCGGAACTAATGAAAAACTGTTTTTT. Its translation: CASSQAGGTNEKLFF.

The chain combines TRBV6-5 with TRBJ2-7; D might be TRBD1 (6 bases). Germline V lookup: CDR1 MNHEY, CDR2 SVGAGI. The V end was cut by 2 bases, the J end by 2 bases, with 7 bases between. This CDR3 spans 13 amino acids. CDR3 nucleotides: TGTGCCAGCAGTTACCAGGGGACCTACGAGCAGTACTTC. The encoded protein is CASSYQGTYEQYF.

This sequence joins TRBV11-3 and TRBJ2-2; 7 bases align to TRBD1. This CDR3 has 18 amino acids. The germline gives CDR1 SGHNT, CDR2 YENEEA. V shed 0 bases and J 3 bases; nucleotides not matched to a gene: 10. The CDR3 loop is CASSLDSDREEDTGELFF. CDR3 sequence (DNA): TGTGCCAGCAGCTTAGATAGCGACAGGGAAGAGGACACCGGGGAGCTGTTTTTT.

The rearrangement uses TRBV9 and TRBJ1-1; a possible D gene is TRBD1 (5 bases). With 2 bases removed from V and 2 bases from J, the gap between germline ends came to 13 bases. The germline CDR1 and CDR2 sequences are SGDLS and YYNGEE. The CDR3 covers 15 residues. The CDR3 is CASSVAGRDNTEAFF. CDR3 DNA: TGTGCCAGCAGCGTTGCGGGACGGGACAACACTGAAGCTTTCTTT.